Below, 21 T cell receptor beta chains from the same sample are listed, as sequenced in a study of cytomegalovirus exposure and HLA in healthy donors. With 60 Vbeta and 13 Jbeta primers, the PCR was carried out. Sequencing was performed with immunoSEQ multiplex PCR; in TCRdb, only in-frame clones are kept and a portion is missing. The table has about 120,000 clones, about four fifths seen once. The sample taken for sequencing was PBMCs. Every receptor here comes from a female donor in good health and CMV-seropositive.

The V gene is TRBV11-2, the J gene TRBJ2-3, with D unclear. Germline V gene sequence: CDR1 SGHAT, CDR2 FQNNGV. CDR3 length: 12 amino acids. The ends were cut back, 7 bases at V and 3 bases at J, with 8 bases in the middle. The CDR3 region is CASTPRTDTQYF. The CDR3 DNA is TGTGCCAGCACCCCGCGGACAGATACGCAGTATTTT.

V gene TRBV7-2 combines with J gene TRBJ2-7; TRBD2 aligns across 8 bases. V lost 2 bases, J lost 6 bases, and 6 bases stayed unmatched. CDR1 and CDR2 (germline): SGHTA, FQGNSA. This CDR3 has 14 residues. The CDR3 DNA reads as TGTGCCAGCAGCTTAACGCGGGGGGCGGGCGAGCAGTACTTC. This sequence encodes CASSLTRGAGEQYF. Based on the CDR3 plus reference TRBV7-2 and TRBJ2-7, the full variable domain is GAGVSQSPSNKVTEKGKDVELRCDPISGHTALYWYRQSLGQGLEFLIYFQGNSAPDKSGLPSDRFSAERTGGSVSTLTIQRTQQEDSAVYLCASSLTRGAGEQYFGPGTRLTVT.

V gene TRBV6-5 combines with J gene TRBJ1-1; 9 positions match TRBD1. Per germline, CDR1 MNHEY and CDR2 SVGAGI. The length of the CDR3 is 15 residues. With 6 bases clipped from V and 4 bases from J, the junction kept 9 bases outside the gene matches. The CDR3 sequence is CASRPTGTGSTEAFF. In DNA, the CDR3 is TGTGCCAGCAGGCCCACCGGGACAGGGAGCACTGAAGCTTTCTTT.

This chain joins TRBV7-3 and TRBJ1-1; D perhaps matches TRBD1 (5 bases). V was clipped by 0 bases and J by 4 bases, with 6 bases between them. Germline CDR1 reads SGHTA; CDR2 reads FQGTGA. The CDR3 is made up of 13 amino acids. CDR3 nucleotide sequence: TGTGCCAGCAGCTTAACCCAGGGCACTGAAGCTTTCTTT. It codes for CASSLTQGTEAFF.

The CDR3 loop is CASSLGLRSDGYTF. The DNA of the CDR3 is TGTGCCAGCAGCTTAGGACTTCGCAGCGATGGCTACACCTTC. The chain employs TRBV7-9 and TRBJ1-2; D gene unclear. V was shortened by 1 base and J by 6 bases, with 12 bases between the two germline ends. The germline CDR1 and CDR2 sequences are SEHNR and FQNEAQ (reference sequence). The CDR3 contains 14 residues.

This rearrangement joins TRBV11-1 to TRBJ2-3; maybe TRBD1 (6 bases). Germline CDR1 is SGHAT and CDR2 is FQDESV (reference sequence). The CDR3 has 16 amino acids. Trimming took off 4 bases at V and 0 bases at J, with 14 bases between the two ends. CDR3 amino acids: CASSWGRGTSTDTQYF. In DNA form, the CDR3 reads TGTGCCAGCAGCTGGGGGCGAGGTACTAGCACAGATACGCAGTATTTT.

This chain connects TRBV11-2 to TRBJ2-3; 7 bases are a match to TRBD2. Germline loops: CDR1 SGHAT, CDR2 FQNNGV. With V trimmed by 1 base and J by 3 bases, 7 bases remained unmatched. The CDR3 length is 16 residues. CDR3 sequence (DNA): TGTGCCAGCAGCTTAGGGGTAGTGGGGGGGACAGATACGCAGTATTTT. It specifies CASSLGVVGGTDTQYF.

The chain has TRBV20-1 and TRBJ1-3; no reliable D call. Trimming pared 6 bases from V and 7 bases from J, leaving 10 bases between. The CDR3 has 11 amino acids. The germline V gene encodes CDR1 DFQATT and CDR2 SNEGSKA (reference sequence). As DNA, the CDR3 is TGCAGTGCCTTCCGAGGGAACACCATATATTTT. Translating gives CSAFRGNTIYF.

This clone was recorded only once. The chain couples TRBV9 to TRBJ2-5; 9 positions match TRBD2. The V segment lost 0 bases and the J segment 3 bases; nucleotides outside the gene matches: 6. Looked up from germline, CDR1 is SGDLS and CDR2 is YYNGEE. The CDR3 has 16 residues. For the CDR3, the DNA is TGTGCCAGCAGCGTAGGGTCTAGCGGGGCTGAAGAGACCCAGTACTTC. Translating it yields CASSVGSSGAEETQYF.

Note on this clone: Its ends do not fully match the called genes, so a read error is possible. The chain recombines TRBV30 with TRBJ1-2, with 9 positions matching TRBD1. CDR1 GTSNPN and CDR2 SVGIG come from the germline V gene (reference sequence). The CDR3 spans 13 residues. CDR3 coding DNA: TGTGCCCGGAGTCCGGACAGGGGTTACGGCTACACCTTC. Amino acids: CARSPDRGYGYTF.

V and J are TRBV7-3 and TRBJ1-1, with D hard to call. The CDR3 length is 13 residues. The germline V gene encodes CDR1 SGHTA and CDR2 FQGTGA. Trimming stripped 1 base from V and 3 bases from J, with 6 bases between. The CDR3 sequence: CASSLIRDTEAFF. The CDR3 region has the DNA TGTGCCAGCAGCTTAATTCGGGACACTGAAGCTTTCTTT.

This rearrangement joins TRBV19 to TRBJ1-1; tentatively, D is TRBD1 (6 bases). This CDR3 region has 14 residues. Germline CDR1 is LNHDA and CDR2 is SQIVND (reference sequence). V was pared by 1 base and J by 1 base, with 7 bases between. The CDR3: CASSIGRGNTEAFF. DNA for the CDR3: TGTGCCAGTAGTATAGGCAGGGGGAACACTGAAGCTTTCTTT.

The rearrangement uses TRBV19 and TRBJ2-7; 10 bases match TRBD2. Germline-derived CDR1 and CDR2 are LNHDA and SQIVND (reference sequence). This CDR3 region has 13 residues. V trimming: 7 bases; J trimming: 5 bases; junction bases outside the gene matches: 5. This chain's CDR3 is CASIERGGNEQYF. The CDR3 DNA reads as TGTGCCAGTATAGAGCGGGGGGGCAACGAGCAGTACTTC.

The chain links TRBV13 to TRBJ2-5, with D tentatively TRBD2 (6 bases). Germline assignment: CDR1 PRHDT and CDR2 FYEKMQ (reference sequence). Trimming removed 4 bases from V and 1 base from J, with 19 bases in between. The CDR3 loop spans 17 amino acids. CDR3 in DNA: TGTGCCAGCAGCTCCCGCCCGGGAGACTTGACCCAAGAGACCCAGTACTTC. This sequence encodes CASSSRPGDLTQETQYF.

J is TRBJ1-4 and V is TRBV6-5; D perhaps matches TRBD1 (5 bases). The CDR3 runs 14 residues. Trimming took 6 bases from V and 2 from J, leaving 10 bases between them. Looked up from germline, CDR1 is MNHEY and CDR2 is SVGAGI. DNA of the CDR3: TGTGCCAGCAGCCCTGGGGGGACTAATGAAAAACTGTTTTTT. It codes for CASSPGGTNEKLFF.

This chain joins TRBV6-1 and TRBJ1-4; D unclear. Germline CDR1 MNHNS, CDR2 SASEGT. Deletions cut 4 bases from V and 0 bases from J, with 12 bases between. The CDR3 spans 16 residues. This CDR3 reads CASSGRESATNEKLFF. CDR3 nucleotides: TGTGCCAGCAGTGGAAGAGAAAGTGCAACTAATGAAAAACTGTTTTTT.

J is TRBJ1-2 and V is TRBV7-9; 8 bases map to TRBD1. CDR1 is SEHNR, CDR2 FQNEAQ, per germline (reference sequence). V trimming: 5 bases; J trimming: 7 bases; junction bases outside the gene matches: 6. The CDR3 spans 13 residues. The CDR3 nucleotides read TGTGCCAGCAGCCTAGGGACAGGAAGTGGCTACACCTTC. Amino acids: CASSLGTGSGYTF.

The rearrangement uses TRBV7-9 and TRBJ2-5, with TRBD1 matching 7 bases. CDR3 size: 15 residues. In germline, CDR1 is SEHNR, CDR2 FQNEAQ (reference sequence). V shed 1 base and J 0 bases; nucleotides not matched to a gene: 2. The chain's CDR3 is CASSLVGTDQETQYF. The CDR3 nucleotides read TGTGCCAGCAGCTTAGTTGGGACAGACCAAGAGACCCAGTACTTC.

The table lists this clone with a count of one. V gene TRBV28 combines with J gene TRBJ2-3, with D maybe TRBD2 (6 bases). The CDR3 is 14 residues long. Germline V gene sequence: CDR1 MDHEN, CDR2 SYDVKM. The germline V and J ends were trimmed by 3 bases and 0 bases, with 7 bases remaining between them. CDR3 loop: CASSLAGSTDTQYF. DNA for the CDR3: TGTGCCAGCAGTTTGGCGGGAAGCACAGATACGCAGTATTTT.

This chain uses TRBV5-4 with TRBJ1-1; 10 bases fit TRBD1. CDR1 is SGHNT and CDR2 is YYREEE in the germline V gene (reference sequence). The J segment lost 6 bases and the V segment lost 0 bases, leaving 5 bases of the junction unmatched. The CDR3 covers 15 residues. In DNA form, the CDR3 reads TGTGCCAGCAGCTTGGGACAGGGGGCAATTTCTGAAGCTTTCTTT. It translates to CASSLGQGAISEAFF.

The CDR3 coding sequence is TGTGCCAGCAGCCGAGGCAGTTACGAGCAGTACTTC. Its translation is CASSRGSYEQYF. This chain uses TRBV11-3 with TRBJ2-7; D uncertain. The CDR3 loop spans 12 amino acids. V gave up 5 bases and J gave up 4 bases, with 9 bases separating them. The germline V gene encodes CDR1 SGHNT and CDR2 YENEEA.